This T cell receptor beta chain was identified in a study of monozygotic twins with inflammatory bowel disease. The CDR3 loop spans 11 amino acids. The germline V gene encodes CDR1 MNHEY and CDR2 SVGEGT. Following a re-call of the 5' RACE reads, TCRdb has one entry per CDR3 protein and lacks DNA. Its clone listing holds a few hundred thousand distinct CDR3 sequences. The chain employs TRBV6-2 or TRBV6-3 and TRBJ2-1. This TCR was sampled from a human donor with ulcerative colitis or Crohn's disease, or a healthy co-twin of an affected twin (not recorded which). The sequenced material came from blood. CDR3: CASSYLSGSFF.